A selection of T cell receptor beta chains follows, all from one sample in a study of regulatory T cells in long-lasting Graves disease. TCRdb re-called the multiplex PCR reads with MiXCR, one entry per CDR3 protein. The sample records 350,000 to 500,000 distinct CDR3 sequences, 14% being singletons. The same data also went into a second study, on T cells in Graves' hyperthyroidism and ophthalmopathy.

The sequenced sample was peripheral blood mononuclear cells (PBMCs), obtained at new diagnosis, from a patient treated with antithyroid drugs. The receptors come from a woman aged 45-65 years with Graves disease. CDR3s include the opening cysteine and the closing phenylalanine or tryptophan. A D gene is named only where the DNA matches it firmly. The listing skips clone size in some rows; elsewhere it reads once, few, many or a size class.

TRBJ1-4 | NA | NA | TRBV10-2 | TGCGCCAGCAGTGAGGAGATGCAGGGGCCTTATGAAAAACTGTTTTTT | CASSEEMQGPYEKLFF
TRBJ2-2 | NA | NA | TRBV9 | TGTGCCAGCAGCGTAGAAGTAGACGGGGAGCTGTTTTTT | CASSVEVDGELFF
TRBJ2-3 | NA | NA | TRBV6-2/TRBV6-3 | TGTGCCAGCAGTTACTCGATGACTGGACCCACAGATACGCAGTATTTT | CASSYSMTGPTDTQYF
TRBJ1-1 | NA | many | TRBV18 | TGTGCCAGCTCATCGGACAGCATGAACACTGAAGCTTTCTTT | CASSSDSMNTEAFF
TRBJ1-2 | NA | many | TRBV3-1 | TGTGCCAGCAGCCAACTGGAGGGGAACTATGGCTACACCTTC | CASSQLEGNYGYTF
TRBJ2-1 | TRBD2 | NA | TRBV7-9 | TGTGCCAGCAGCCGCACTAGCGGGGCGGACAATGAGCAGTTCTTC | CASSRTSGADNEQFF
TRBJ2-7 | NA | many | TRBV20-1 | TGCAGTGCTAGAGATGGGGGGGCGGGCCTGCCCTCCTACGAGCAGTACTTC | CSARDGGAGLPSYEQYF
TRBJ2-1 | TRBD1 | many | TRBV18 | TGTGCCAGCTCACCAGGGGTGGGGACAGACAATGAGCAGTTCTTC | CASSPGVGTDNEQFF
TRBJ2-3 | TRBD2 | NA | TRBV5-5 | TGTGCCAGCAGCTTAGCCCGGACTAGCGGGAGAACCGGCCAGGGTACAGATACGCAGTATTTT | CASSLARTSGRTGQGTDTQYF
TRBJ2-1 | TRBD1 | NA | TRBV3-1 | TGTGCCAGCAGCCAAGTAGCCGGACAGGGGACGAATGAGCAGTTCTTC | CASSQVAGQGTNEQFF
TRBJ2-2 | TRBD2 | once | TRBV7-3 | TGTGCCAGCGGCTTAGGAGGGACTAGCGGGAAGCAATTCACCGGGGAGCTGTTTTTT | CASGLGGTSGKQFTGELFF
TRBJ2-1 | NA | few | TRBV30 | TGTGCCTGGAGTGCATCAAACAATGAGCAGTTCTTC | CAWSASNNEQFF
TRBJ2-7 | TRBD1 | NA | TRBV5-1 | TGCGCCAGCAGCTTGGCTATGGGACAGGGGACCTACGAGCAGTACTTC | CASSLAMGQGTYEQYF
TRBJ2-5 | NA | many | TRBV27 | TGTGCCAGCAGTTTGTTGGGGGCCCAAGAGACCCAGTACTTC | CASSLLGAQETQYF
TRBJ2-2 | TRBD1 | NA | TRBV19 | TGTGCCAGCGCAATGGACAGGGGGAAAACCGGGGAGCTGTTTTTT | CASAMDRGKTGELFF
TRBJ2-7 | NA | NA | TRBV9 | TGTGCCAGCAGCGCAGAGAACACGTTTACGGACGAGCAGTACTTC | CASSAENTFTDEQYF
TRBJ2-7 | NA | NA | TRBV20-1 | TGCAGTGCTAGAACCGTGGAGTACGAGCAGTACTTC | CSARTVEYEQYF
TRBJ2-7 | TRBD1 | many | TRBV7-9 | TGTGCCAGCAGCCACGCCTCGACAGGGGGCTACGAGCAGTACTTC | CASSHASTGGYEQYF
TRBJ2-6 | NA | few | TRBV29-1 | TGCAGCGTTCTAGGTGGGGCCAACGTCCTGACTTTC | CSVLGGANVLTF
TRBJ2-7 | NA | many | TRBV20-1 | TGCAGTGCTCCCCGAGGGGCTAATTCCGACGAGCAGTACTTC | CSAPRGANSDEQYF
TRBJ2-1 | NA | NA | TRBV7-2 | TGTGCCAGCAGCGTACTAGGAGCATCCTACAATGAGCAGTTCTTC | CASSVLGASYNEQFF
TRBJ2-3 | TRBD1 | few | TRBV2 | TGTGCCAGCAGTGAAGCCCAGGGGGAGATCACAGATACGCAGTATTTT | CASSEAQGEITDTQYF
TRBJ2-3 | TRBD1 | NA | TRBV6-1 | TGTGCCAGCAGCCTGGACAGGTTAGCCACAGATACGCAGTATTTT | CASSLDRLATDTQYF
TRBJ2-5 | NA | many | TRBV10-3 | TGTGCCATCAGTGACCCGGGACATTCGGGAGAGACCCAGTACTTC | CAISDPGHSGETQYF
TRBJ1-2 | NA | many | TRBV28 | TGTGCCAGCAGTTTATACGGGGACGCCGCTAACTATGGCTACACCTTC | CASSLYGDAANYGYTF
TRBJ1-6 | NA | NA | TRBV28 | TGTGCCGCTTCCGGACGATCCTATAATTCACCCCTCCACTTT | CAASGRSYNSPLHF
TRBJ2-3 | NA | NA | TRBV20-1 | TGCAGTGCTAGCTCGCTAGGACCTGGCACAGATACGCAGTATTTT | CSASSLGPGTDTQYF
TRBJ2-1 | NA | many | TRBV12-3/TRBV12-4 | TGTGCCAGCAGTTTCGGCCGGGACTCGACCTTAATGAAGGAGCAGTTCTTC | CASSFGRDSTLMKEQFF
TRBJ1-2 | NA | many | TRBV12-3/TRBV12-4 | TGTGCCAGCAGTTTACCCCAGTACTATGGCTACACCTTC | CASSLPQYYGYTF
TRBJ1-2 | NA | NA | TRBV13 | TGTGCCAGCAGCTTCGAGGGTCGGGGCTACACCTTC | CASSFEGRGYTF
TRBJ1-3 | NA | many | TRBV28 | TGTGCCAGCCTCCTCCGCGGGGGAAACACCATATATTTT | CASLLRGGNTIYF
TRBJ2-7 | NA | few | TRBV12-3/TRBV12-4 | TGTGCCAGCAGTTTCTTACAGGGAGGGGGTTACGAGCAGTACTTC | CASSFLQGGGYEQYF
TRBJ2-1 | TRBD2 | NA | TRBV5-8 | TGTGCCAGCAGCTTGTGGGAGGGGTCCTACAATGAGCAGTTCTTC | CASSLWEGSYNEQFF
TRBJ2-7 | TRBD2 | NA | TRBV20-1 | TGCAGTACCGGGACGACTAGCGGGGGAGCGTGGCGTTCCTACGAGCAGTACTTC | CSTGTTSGGAWRSYEQYF
TRBJ2-3 | NA | many | TRBV12-3/TRBV12-4 | TGTGCCAGCAGTTTGGGGGGGACAGTGTTGACAGATACGCAGTATTTT | CASSLGGTVLTDTQYF
TRBJ2-1 | NA | few | TRBV19 | TGTGCCAGTAGCCTCGGGTTCCCAGCCCAATCCTACAATGAGCAGTTCTTC | CASSLGFPAQSYNEQFF
TRBJ2-1 | NA | many | TRBV3-1 | TGTGCCAGCAGCCAAGACAGGTTGCGGAACAATGAGCAGTTCTTC | CASSQDRLRNNEQFF
TRBJ1-4 | NA | NA | TRBV6-1 | TGTGCCAGCAGTGAAAGTTCAAATGAAAAACTGTTTTTT | CASSESSNEKLFF
TRBJ2-1 | NA | NA | TRBV4-1 | TGCGCCAGCAGCCAAGACGGGTGGGGTGAGCAGTTCTTC | CASSQDGWGEQFF
TRBJ2-7 | NA | few | TRBV6-1 | TGTGCCAGCAGTGAACAGGGAGAGAGCTCCTACGAGCAGTACTTC | CASSEQGESSYEQYF
TRBJ2-1 | TRBD2 | many | TRBV6-1 | TGTGCCAGCAGTCGCTTCCGTCCAGGACTAGCGGGCCACAATGAGCAGTTCTTC | CASSRFRPGLAGHNEQFF
TRBJ2-1 | NA | many | TRBV20-1 | TGCAGTGCTAGAGATGTAAGGCAGGACAATGAGCAGTTCTTC | CSARDVRQDNEQFF
TRBJ2-1 | NA | many | TRBV7-9 | TGTGCCAGCAGCTTGTCGGGGACATCCTCATACAATGAGCAGTTCTTC | CASSLSGTSSYNEQFF
TRBJ2-7 | NA | many | TRBV13 | TGTGCCAGCAGCTTAGGCGTCCGGTCCTACGAGCAGTACTTC | CASSLGVRSYEQYF
TRBJ2-5 | NA | many | TRBV18 | TGTGCCAGCTCACCAAGGACAGAAGAGACCCAGTACTTC | CASSPRTEETQYF
TRBJ2-5 | NA | many | TRBV11-2 | TGTGCCAGCAGCCCAGGGGTAGGCCAAGAGACCCAGTACTTC | CASSPGVGQETQYF
TRBJ2-1 | TRBD2 | few | TRBV20-1 | TGCAGTGCTCTAATTGTAGGGACTAGCGGGACAGGGCAGTTCTTC | CSALIVGTSGTGQFF